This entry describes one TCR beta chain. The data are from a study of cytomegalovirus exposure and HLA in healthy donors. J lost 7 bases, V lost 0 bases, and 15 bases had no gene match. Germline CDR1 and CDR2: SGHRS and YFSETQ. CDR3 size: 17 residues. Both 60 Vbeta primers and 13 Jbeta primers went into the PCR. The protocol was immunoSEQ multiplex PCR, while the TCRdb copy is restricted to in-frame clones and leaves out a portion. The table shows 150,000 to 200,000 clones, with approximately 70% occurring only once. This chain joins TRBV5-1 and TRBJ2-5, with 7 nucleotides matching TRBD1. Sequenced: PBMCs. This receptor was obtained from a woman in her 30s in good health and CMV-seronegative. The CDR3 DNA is TGCGCCAGCAGCTTGGGGACCGGTGCGGACAGGCTCCGGACCCAGTACTTC. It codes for CASSLGTGADRLRTQYF.